Listed below are T cell receptor beta chains from one sample, sequenced in a study of cytomegalovirus exposure and HLA in healthy donors. Profiled with immunoSEQ multiplex PCR; TCRdb holds only in-frame clones, not every one. The repertoire has 45,000 to 65,000 clones, 70% to 85% of them found once; the top ten carry approximately 20%. Sequencing was carried out using PBMCs. The receptors originated from a woman aged 50 to 60 in good health and CMV-seropositive. Each CDR3 is given with its conserved first and last residue. The D gene is left open where the match is weak. Rows may omit the clone size; those that give it use once, few, many or a size class.

length	D	V	size	J	CDR3	DNA
15	-	TRBV7-9	-	TRBJ1-3	CASSTRQGGGNTIYF	TGTGCCAGCAGCACCCGGCAGGGAGGTGGAAACACCATATATTTT
15	TRBD2	TRBV4-2	-	TRBJ2-1	CASSLLAGGGDEQFF	TGTGCCAGCAGCCTCTTAGCGGGAGGGGGCGATGAGCAGTTCTTC
16	-	TRBV7-9	once	TRBJ1-6	CASTHGGLGGQTPLHF	TGTGCCAGCACCCACGGGGGGCTGGGCGGCCAAACACCCCTCCACTTT
15	TRBD1	TRBV27	-	TRBJ1-1	CASSLSRTGNTEAFF	TGTGCCAGCAGTTTATCCCGGACAGGGAACACTGAAGCTTTCTTT
14	TRBD1	TRBV2	few	TRBJ2-2	CASSSHLDRGGLFF	TGTGCCAGCAGCTCCCACCTGGACAGGGGCGGACTGTTTTTT
15	TRBD1	TRBV7-2	-	TRBJ1-6	CASSLAWTGDSPLHF	TGTGCCAGCAGCTTAGCTTGGACAGGGGATTCACCCCTCCACTTT
14	TRBD1	TRBV18	-	TRBJ1-3	CASSPGQGVGTIYF	TGTGCCAGCTCACCAGGACAGGGGGTCGGCACCATATATTTT
14	TRBD1	TRBV7-2	-	TRBJ2-5	CASSRRQGQETQYF	TGTGCCAGCAGCCGACGACAGGGACAAGAGACCCAGTACTTC
12	-	TRBV21-1	-	TRBJ2-7	CASSDDSYEQYF	TGTGCCAGCAGCGATGACAGCTACGAGCAGTACTTC
17	TRBD2	TRBV5-1	-	TRBJ2-5	CASSLIPQRGSQETQYF	TGCGCCAGCAGCTTAATACCCCAGCGGGGCTCCCAAGAGACCCAGTACTTC
12	-	TRBV18	-	TRBJ2-5	CASGRGGETQYF	TGTGCCAGCGGCAGGGGTGGGGAGACCCAGTACTTC
16	TRBD2	TRBV11-2	-	TRBJ2-1	CASSLSPSGGPNEQFF	TGTGCCAGCAGCTTATCCCCTAGCGGGGGGCCGAATGAGCAGTTCTTC
14	TRBD1	TRBV7-3	-	TRBJ1-1	CASSQTGDSTEAFF	TGTGCCAGCAGCCAAACAGGGGATTCCACTGAAGCTTTCTTT
14	TRBD1	TRBV25-1	-	TRBJ1-5	CASSGTGGGQPQHF	TGTGCCAGCTCCGGGACAGGGGGCGGACAGCCCCAGCATTTT
12	-	TRBV5-1	-	TRBJ2-1	CASRPQYNEQFF	TGCGCCAGCAGGCCTCAGTACAATGAGCAGTTCTTC
15	TRBD2	TRBV9	-	TRBJ2-5	CASSLSGGGVETQYF	TGTGCCAGCAGCCTTAGCGGGGGGGGTGTGGAGACCCAGTACTTC
14	-	TRBV29-1	few	TRBJ2-3	CSVARGLSTDTQYF	TGCAGCGTTGCGCGGGGGCTAAGCACAGATACGCAGTATTTT
15	TRBD2	TRBV28	-	TRBJ2-5	CASSLERELGETQYF	TGTGCCAGCAGTTTAGAGCGGGAGTTGGGAGAGACCCAGTACTTC
15	-	TRBV10-3	-	TRBJ2-5	CAISEGWGEQETQYF	TGTGCCATCAGTGAAGGCTGGGGGGAACAAGAGACCCAGTACTTC
13	-	TRBV27	-	TRBJ1-4	CASSLTARGKLFF	TGTGCCAGCAGTTTGACGGCGCGGGGGAAACTGTTTTTT